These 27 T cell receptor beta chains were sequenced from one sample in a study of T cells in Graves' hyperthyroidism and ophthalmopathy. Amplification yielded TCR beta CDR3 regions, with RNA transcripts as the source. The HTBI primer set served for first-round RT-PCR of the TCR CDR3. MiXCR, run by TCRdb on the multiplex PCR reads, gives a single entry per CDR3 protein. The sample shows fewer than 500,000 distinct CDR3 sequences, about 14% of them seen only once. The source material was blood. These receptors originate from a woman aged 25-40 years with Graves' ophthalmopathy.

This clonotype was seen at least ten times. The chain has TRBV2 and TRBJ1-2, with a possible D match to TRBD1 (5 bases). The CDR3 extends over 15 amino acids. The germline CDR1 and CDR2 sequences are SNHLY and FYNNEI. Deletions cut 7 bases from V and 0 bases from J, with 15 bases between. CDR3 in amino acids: CASIVPRGANYGYTF. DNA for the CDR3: TGTGCCAGCATCGTACCCAGAGGGGCTAACTATGGCTACACCTTC.

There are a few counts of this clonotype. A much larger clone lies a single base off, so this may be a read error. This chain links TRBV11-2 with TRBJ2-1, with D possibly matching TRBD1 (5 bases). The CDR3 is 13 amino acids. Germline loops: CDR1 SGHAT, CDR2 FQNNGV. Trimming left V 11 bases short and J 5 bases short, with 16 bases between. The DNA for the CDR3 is TGTGCCGGCGGATCAGGGTACAACAATGAGCAGTTCTTC. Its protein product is CAGGSGYNNEQFF.

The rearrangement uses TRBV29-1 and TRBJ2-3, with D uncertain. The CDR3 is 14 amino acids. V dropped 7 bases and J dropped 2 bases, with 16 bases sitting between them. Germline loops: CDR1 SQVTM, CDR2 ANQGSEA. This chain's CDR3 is CSASPQTYTDTQYF. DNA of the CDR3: TGCAGCGCCTCTCCCCAGACCTACACAGATACGCAGTATTTT.

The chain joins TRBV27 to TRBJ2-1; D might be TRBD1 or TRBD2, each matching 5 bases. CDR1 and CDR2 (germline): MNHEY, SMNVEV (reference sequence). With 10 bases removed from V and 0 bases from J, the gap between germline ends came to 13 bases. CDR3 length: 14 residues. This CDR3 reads CATRGLSSYNEQFF. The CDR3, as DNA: TGTGCCACGAGGGGCTTATCCTCCTACAATGAGCAGTTCTTC.

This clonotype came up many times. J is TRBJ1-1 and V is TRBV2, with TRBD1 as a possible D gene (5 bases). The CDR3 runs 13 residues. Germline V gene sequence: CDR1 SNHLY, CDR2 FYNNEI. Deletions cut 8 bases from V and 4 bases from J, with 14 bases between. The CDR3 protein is CASGGGEVTEAFF. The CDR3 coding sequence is TGTGCCAGCGGGGGGGGTGAGGTCACTGAAGCTTTCTTT.

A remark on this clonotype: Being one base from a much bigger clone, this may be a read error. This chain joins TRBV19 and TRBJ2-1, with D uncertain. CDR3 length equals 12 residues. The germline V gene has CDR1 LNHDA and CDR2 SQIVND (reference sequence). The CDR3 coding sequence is TGTGCCAGTAGTCTGAGATACAATGGGCAGTTCTTC. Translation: CASSLRYNGQFF.

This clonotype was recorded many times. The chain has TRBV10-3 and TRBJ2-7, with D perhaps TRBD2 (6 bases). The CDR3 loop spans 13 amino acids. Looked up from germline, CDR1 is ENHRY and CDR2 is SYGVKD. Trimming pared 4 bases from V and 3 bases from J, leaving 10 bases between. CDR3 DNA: TGTGCCATCAGTGCGGAGGGGAACTACGAGCAGTACTTC. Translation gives CAISAEGNYEQYF.

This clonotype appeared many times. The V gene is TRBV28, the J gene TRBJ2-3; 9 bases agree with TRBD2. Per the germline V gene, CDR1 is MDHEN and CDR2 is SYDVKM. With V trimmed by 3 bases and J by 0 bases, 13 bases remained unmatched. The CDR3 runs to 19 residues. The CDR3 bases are TGTGCCAGCAGTTTCCCACCCTTCCTTACTAGCGGGAGCACAGATACGCAGTATTTT. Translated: CASSFPPFLTSGSTDTQYF.

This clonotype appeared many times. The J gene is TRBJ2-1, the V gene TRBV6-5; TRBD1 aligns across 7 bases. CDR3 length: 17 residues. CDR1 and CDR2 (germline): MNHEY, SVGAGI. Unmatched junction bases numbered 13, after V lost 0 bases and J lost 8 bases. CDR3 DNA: TGTGCCAGCAGTTACTCGCGGCCCTACAGGGGCAGGGATGAGCAGTTCTTC. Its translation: CASSYSRPYRGRDEQFF.

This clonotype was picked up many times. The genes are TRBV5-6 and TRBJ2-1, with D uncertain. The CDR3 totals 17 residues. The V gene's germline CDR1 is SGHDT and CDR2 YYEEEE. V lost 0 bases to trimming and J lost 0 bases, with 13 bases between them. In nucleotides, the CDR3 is TGTGCCAGCAGCTTGGCCCGACGAAGAAGCTCCTACAATGAGCAGTTCTTC. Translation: CASSLARRRSSYNEQFF.

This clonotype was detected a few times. The CDR3 sequence is CASSSGTSVNEQFF. Here the CDR3 DNA reads TGTGCCAGCAGCTCCGGGACTAGCGTCAATGAGCAGTTCTTC. V gene TRBV7-3 combines with J gene TRBJ2-1; 10 positions agree with TRBD2. Trimming at V came to 4 bases and at J to 6 bases, leaving 3 bases not matched to a gene. The germline CDR1 and CDR2 sequences are SGHTA and FQGTGA. The length of the CDR3 is 14 residues.

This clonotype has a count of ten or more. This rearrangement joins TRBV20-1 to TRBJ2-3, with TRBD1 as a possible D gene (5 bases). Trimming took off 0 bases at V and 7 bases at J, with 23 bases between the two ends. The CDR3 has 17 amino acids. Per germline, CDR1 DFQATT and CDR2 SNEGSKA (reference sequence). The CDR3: CSARDPGHLRMGYTQYF. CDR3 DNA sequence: TGCAGTGCTAGAGACCCCGGACACCTTCGGATGGGATATACGCAGTATTTT.

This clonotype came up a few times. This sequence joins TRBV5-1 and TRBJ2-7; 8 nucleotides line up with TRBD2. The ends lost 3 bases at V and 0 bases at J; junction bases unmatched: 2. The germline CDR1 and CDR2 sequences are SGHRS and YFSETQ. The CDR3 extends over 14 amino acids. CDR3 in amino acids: CASSSGLDSYEQYF. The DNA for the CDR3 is TGCGCCAGCAGCTCGGGACTAGACTCCTACGAGCAGTACTTC.

The CDR3 loop reads CSAWDSPKLSDYDYGYTF. CDR3 bases: TGCAGTGCATGGGACAGTCCTAAGCTATCTGACTATGACTATGGCTACACCTTC. The chain uses TRBV20-1 and TRBJ1-2; 7 bases map to TRBD1. CDR3 length: 18 residues. J gave up 3 bases and V 6 bases, and 22 bases lay outside the gene matches. Germline CDR1 DFQATT, CDR2 SNEGSKA (reference sequence).

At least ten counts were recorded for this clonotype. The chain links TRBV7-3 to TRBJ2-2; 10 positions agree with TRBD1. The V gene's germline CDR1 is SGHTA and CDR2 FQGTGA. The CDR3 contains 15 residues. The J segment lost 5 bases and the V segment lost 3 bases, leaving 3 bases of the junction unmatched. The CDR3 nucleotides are TGTGCCAGCAGCTTCGACAGGGGGCGGACCGGGGAGCTGTTTTTT. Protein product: CASSFDRGRTGELFF. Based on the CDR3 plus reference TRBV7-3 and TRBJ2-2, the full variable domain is GAGVSQTPSNKVTEKGKYVELRCDPISGHTALYWYRQSLGQGPEFLIYFQGTGAADDSGLPNDRFFAVRPEGSVSTLKIQRTERGDSAVYLCASSFDRGRTGELFFGEGSRLTVL.

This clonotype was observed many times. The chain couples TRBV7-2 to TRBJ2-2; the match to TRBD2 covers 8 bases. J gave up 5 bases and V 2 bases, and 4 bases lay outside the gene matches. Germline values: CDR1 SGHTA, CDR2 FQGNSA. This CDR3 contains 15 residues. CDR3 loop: CASSLRGGITGELFF. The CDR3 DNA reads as TGTGCCAGCAGCTTACGGGGGGGCATAACCGGGGAGCTGTTTTTT. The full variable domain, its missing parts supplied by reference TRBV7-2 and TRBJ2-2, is GAGVSQSPSNKVTEKGKDVELRCDPISGHTALYWYRQSLGQGLEFLIYFQGNSAPDKSGLPSDRFSAERTGGSVSTLTIQRTQQEDSAVYLCASSLRGGITGELFFGEGSRLTVL.

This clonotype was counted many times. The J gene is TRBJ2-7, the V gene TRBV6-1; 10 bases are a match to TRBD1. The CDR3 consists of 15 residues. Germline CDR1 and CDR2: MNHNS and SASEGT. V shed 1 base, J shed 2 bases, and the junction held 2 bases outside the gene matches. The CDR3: CASSEGGTGAYEQYF. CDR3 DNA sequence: TGTGCCAGCAGTGAAGGGGGGACAGGGGCCTACGAGCAGTACTTC.

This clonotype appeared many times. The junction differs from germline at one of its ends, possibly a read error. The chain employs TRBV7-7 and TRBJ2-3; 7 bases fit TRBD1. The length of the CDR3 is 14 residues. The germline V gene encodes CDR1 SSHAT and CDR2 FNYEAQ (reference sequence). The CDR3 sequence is CASSSKGAGDTQYF. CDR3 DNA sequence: TGTGCTAGCAGCTCCAAGGGGGCGGGAGATACGCAGTATTTT.

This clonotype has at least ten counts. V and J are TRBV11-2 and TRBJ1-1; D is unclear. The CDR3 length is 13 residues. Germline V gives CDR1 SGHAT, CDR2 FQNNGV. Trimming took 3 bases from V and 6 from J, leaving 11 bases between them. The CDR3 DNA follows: TGTGCCAGCAGCTTCTCGTCTGCTTCTGAAGCTTTCTTT. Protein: CASSFSSASEAFF.

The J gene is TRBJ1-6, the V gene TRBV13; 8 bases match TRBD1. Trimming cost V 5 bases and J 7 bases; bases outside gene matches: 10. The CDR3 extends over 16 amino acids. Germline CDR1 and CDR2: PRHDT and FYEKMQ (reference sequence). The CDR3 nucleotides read TGTGCCAGCAGCATCTCCCGGGACAGGCTAAATTCACCCCTCCACTTT. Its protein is CASSISRDRLNSPLHF.

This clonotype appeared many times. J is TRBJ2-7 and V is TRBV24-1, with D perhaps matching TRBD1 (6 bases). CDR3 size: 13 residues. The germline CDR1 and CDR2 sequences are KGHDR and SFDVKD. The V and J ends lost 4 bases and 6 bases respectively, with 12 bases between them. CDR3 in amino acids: CATSDPRQAEQYF. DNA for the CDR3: TGTGCCACCAGTGACCCCCGACAGGCCGAGCAGTACTTC.

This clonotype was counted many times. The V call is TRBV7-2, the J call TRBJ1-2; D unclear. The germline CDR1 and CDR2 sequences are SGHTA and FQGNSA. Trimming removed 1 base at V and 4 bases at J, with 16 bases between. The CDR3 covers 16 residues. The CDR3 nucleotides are TGTGCCAGCAGCTTAGGGACCCGCATTTCCCTCTATGGCTACACCTTC. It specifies CASSLGTRISLYGYTF.

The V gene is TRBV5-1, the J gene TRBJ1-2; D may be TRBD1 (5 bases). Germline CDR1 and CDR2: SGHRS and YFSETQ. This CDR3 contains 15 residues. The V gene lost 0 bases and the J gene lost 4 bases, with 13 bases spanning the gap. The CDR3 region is CASSLEPGTPYGYTF. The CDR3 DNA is TGCGCCAGCAGCTTGGAACCAGGGACCCCCTATGGCTACACCTTC.

This CDR3 reads CSAITGTGGQPQHF. The CDR3 DNA sequence: TGCAGTGCTATTACCGGGACAGGGGGGCAGCCCCAGCATTTT. The V and J genes are TRBV20-1 and TRBJ1-5; 11 bases align to TRBD1. Germline V gene sequence: CDR1 DFQATT, CDR2 SNEGSKA (reference sequence). The ends lost 4 bases at V and 7 bases at J; junction bases unmatched: 6. The CDR3 is 14 amino acids.

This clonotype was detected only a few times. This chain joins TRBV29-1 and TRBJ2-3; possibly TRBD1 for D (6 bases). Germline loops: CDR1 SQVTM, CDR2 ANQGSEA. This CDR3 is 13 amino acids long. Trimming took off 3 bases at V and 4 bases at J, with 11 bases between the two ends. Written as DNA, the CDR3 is TGCAGCGTTGATGGCAGGGGTGCAGATACGCAGTATTTT. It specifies CSVDGRGADTQYF.

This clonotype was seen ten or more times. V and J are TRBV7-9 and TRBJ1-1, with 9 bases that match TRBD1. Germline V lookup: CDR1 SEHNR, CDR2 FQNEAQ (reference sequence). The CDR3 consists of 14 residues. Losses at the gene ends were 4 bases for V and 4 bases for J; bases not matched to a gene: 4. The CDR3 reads CASSSTGGSTEAFF. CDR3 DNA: TGTGCCAGCAGCTCGACAGGGGGTAGCACTGAAGCTTTCTTT.

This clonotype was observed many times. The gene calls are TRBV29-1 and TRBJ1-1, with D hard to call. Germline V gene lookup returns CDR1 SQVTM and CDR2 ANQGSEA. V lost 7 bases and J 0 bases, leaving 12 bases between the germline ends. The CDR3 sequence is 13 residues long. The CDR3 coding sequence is TGCAGCGGCCTACAGCGTTTGAACACTGAAGCTTTCTTT. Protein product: CSGLQRLNTEAFF.